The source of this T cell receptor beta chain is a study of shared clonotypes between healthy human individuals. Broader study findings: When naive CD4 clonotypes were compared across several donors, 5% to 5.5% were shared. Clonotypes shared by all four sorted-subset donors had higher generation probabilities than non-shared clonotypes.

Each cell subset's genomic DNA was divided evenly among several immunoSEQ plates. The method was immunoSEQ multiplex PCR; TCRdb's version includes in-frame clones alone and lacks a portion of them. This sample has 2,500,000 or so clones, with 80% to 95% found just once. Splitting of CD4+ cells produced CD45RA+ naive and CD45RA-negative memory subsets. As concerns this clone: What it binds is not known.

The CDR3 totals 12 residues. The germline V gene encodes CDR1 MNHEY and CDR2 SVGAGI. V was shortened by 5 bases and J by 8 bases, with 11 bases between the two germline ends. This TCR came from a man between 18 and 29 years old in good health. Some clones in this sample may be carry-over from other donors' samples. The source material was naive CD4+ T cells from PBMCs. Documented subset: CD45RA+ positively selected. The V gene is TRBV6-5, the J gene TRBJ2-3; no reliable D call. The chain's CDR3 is CASSPPSATQYF. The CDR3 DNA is TGTGCCAGCAGTCCACCATCAGCTACGCAGTATTTT.